This record covers a single T cell receptor beta chain. This sample is drawn from a study of control samples from healthy donors and cancer patients. The length of the CDR3 is 15 residues. The V and J ends lost 2 bases and 6 bases, in that order; junction bases with no gene match: 3. Germline V gives CDR1 MDHEN, CDR2 SYDVKM. TCRdb's table, derived via immunoSEQ multiplex PCR, lists solely in-frame clones and lacks some. The sample lists roughly 170,000 clones; approximately 91% were seen once. The rearrangement joins TRBV28 to TRBJ1-4; TRBD1 agrees at 10 bases. What was sequenced was blood. The TCR comes from a middle-aged woman in good health. CDR3 sequence reads: CASSLPTGGHEKLFF. CDR3 coding DNA: TGTGCCAGCAGTTTACCGACAGGGGGCCATGAAAAACTGTTTTTT.